Listed below are T cell receptor beta chains from one sample, sequenced in a study of cytomegalovirus exposure and HLA in healthy donors. TCRdb's table, derived via immunoSEQ multiplex PCR, lists solely in-frame clones and lacks some. There are under 85,000 clones in the sample; approximately 94% occur only once, and 3.3% lies in the top ten. Sequencing was done on a sample of PBMCs. The receptors were gathered from a woman between 18 and 30 years old in good health and CMV-seropositive. The CDR3 runs from the conserved cysteine through the conserved F or W. D genes are given only for firm matches. Part of the rows lack a size; the others show once, few, many or a class for expanded clones.

CDR3 DNA | CDR3 protein | clone size | V gene | D gene | J gene
TGTGCCTGGAGTGGGACTAGCAGAACCAATGAGCAGTTCTTC | CAWSGTSRTNEQFF | NA | TRBV30 | TRBD2 | TRBJ2-1
TGTGCCAGTGGAGGGGGGGATCCATACAATGAGCAGTTCTTC | CASGGGDPYNEQFF | NA | TRBV2 | NA | TRBJ2-1
TGTGCCAGCAGCCTCCAGGGGGGTGAGAATGGCTACACCTTC | CASSLQGGENGYTF | few | TRBV11-2 | TRBD1 | TRBJ1-2
TGTGCTAGTGGTTTGTTAGCGGGAGGCGACACCGGGGAGCTGTTTTTT | CASGLLAGGDTGELFF | NA | TRBV12-5 | TRBD2 | TRBJ2-2
TGTGCCAGCAGTGGGTTGCTAGCGGGAGCTGCGACAGATACGCAGTATTTT | CASSGLLAGAATDTQYF | NA | TRBV2 | TRBD2 | TRBJ2-3
TGTGCCAGCAGCTACGGACAGGGGGCGCGAGCTGGAAACACCATATATTTT | CASSYGQGARAGNTIYF | NA | TRBV5-4 | TRBD1 | TRBJ1-3
TGTGCCAGCAGCCCCGGCCTAGCGGGGTCAGAGACCCAGTACTTC | CASSPGLAGSETQYF | NA | TRBV7-3 | TRBD2 | TRBJ2-5
TGTGCCAGCAGCCAAAAGGAGGGCTACGAAGAAGCTTTCTTT | CASSQKEGYEEAFF | NA | TRBV6-5 | NA | TRBJ1-1
TGTGCCAGCAGCGTAGATTCCAGGTCCCATGGCTACACCTTC | CASSVDSRSHGYTF | NA | TRBV9 | NA | TRBJ1-2
TGTGCCAGCAGCTACTGGGGGGGCGGGTATGAGCAGTTCTTC | CASSYWGGGYEQFF | NA | TRBV5-4 | NA | TRBJ2-1